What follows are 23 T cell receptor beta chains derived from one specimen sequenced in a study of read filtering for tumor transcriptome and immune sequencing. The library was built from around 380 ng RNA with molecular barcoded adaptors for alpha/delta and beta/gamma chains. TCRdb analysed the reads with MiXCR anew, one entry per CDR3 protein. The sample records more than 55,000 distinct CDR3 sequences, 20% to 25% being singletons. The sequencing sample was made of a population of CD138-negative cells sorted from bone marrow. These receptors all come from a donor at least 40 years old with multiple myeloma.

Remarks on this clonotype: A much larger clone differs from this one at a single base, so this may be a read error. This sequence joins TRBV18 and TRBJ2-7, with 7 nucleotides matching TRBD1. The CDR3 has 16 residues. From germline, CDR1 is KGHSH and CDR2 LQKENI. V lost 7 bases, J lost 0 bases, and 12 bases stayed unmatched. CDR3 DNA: TGTGCCAGCTTACGGAATGGGCAGGGGGTCTCCTACGAGCAGTACTTC. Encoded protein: CASLRNGQGVSYEQYF.

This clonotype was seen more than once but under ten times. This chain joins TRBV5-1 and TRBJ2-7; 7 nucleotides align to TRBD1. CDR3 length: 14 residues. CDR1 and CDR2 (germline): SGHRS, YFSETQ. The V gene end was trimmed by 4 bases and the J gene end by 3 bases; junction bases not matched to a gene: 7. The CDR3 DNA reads TGCGCCAGCAGCCCTCGACAGGGTGGCTACGAGCAGTACTTC. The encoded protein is CASSPRQGGYEQYF. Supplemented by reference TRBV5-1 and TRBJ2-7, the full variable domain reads KAGVTQTPRYLIKTRGQQVTLSCSPISGHRSVSWYQQTPGQGLQFLFEYFSETQRNKGNFPGRFSGRQFSNSRSEMNVSTLELGDSALYLCASSPRQGGYEQYFGPGTRLTVT.

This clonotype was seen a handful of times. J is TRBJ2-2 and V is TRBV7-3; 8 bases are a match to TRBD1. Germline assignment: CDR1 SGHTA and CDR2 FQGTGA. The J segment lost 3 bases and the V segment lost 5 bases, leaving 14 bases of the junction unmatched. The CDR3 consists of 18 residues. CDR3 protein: CASSVHPGQGTDTGELFF. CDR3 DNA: TGTGCCAGCAGCGTCCACCCCGGACAGGGAACGGACACCGGGGAGCTGTTTTTT.

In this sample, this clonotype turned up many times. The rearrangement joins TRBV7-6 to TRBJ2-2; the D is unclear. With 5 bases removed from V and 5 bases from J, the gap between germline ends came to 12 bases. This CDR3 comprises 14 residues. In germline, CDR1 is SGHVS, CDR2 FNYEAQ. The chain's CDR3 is CASSKAVSTGELFF. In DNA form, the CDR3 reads TGTGCCAGCAGCAAGGCAGTTTCGACCGGGGAGCTGTTTTTT.

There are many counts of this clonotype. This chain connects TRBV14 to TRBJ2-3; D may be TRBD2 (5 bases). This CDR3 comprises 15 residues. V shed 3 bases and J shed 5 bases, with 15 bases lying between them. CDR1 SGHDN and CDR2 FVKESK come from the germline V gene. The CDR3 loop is CASSQQIGRGDTQYF. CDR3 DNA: TGTGCCAGCAGCCAGCAAATCGGACGGGGAGATACGCAGTATTTT.

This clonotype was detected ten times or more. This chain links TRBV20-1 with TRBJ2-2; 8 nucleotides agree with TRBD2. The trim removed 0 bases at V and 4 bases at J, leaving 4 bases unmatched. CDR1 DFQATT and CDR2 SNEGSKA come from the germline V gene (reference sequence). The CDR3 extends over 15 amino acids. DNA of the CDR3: TGCAGTGCTAGAGATAAGCGGGGGACCACCGGGGAGCTGTTTTTT. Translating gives CSARDKRGTTGELFF.

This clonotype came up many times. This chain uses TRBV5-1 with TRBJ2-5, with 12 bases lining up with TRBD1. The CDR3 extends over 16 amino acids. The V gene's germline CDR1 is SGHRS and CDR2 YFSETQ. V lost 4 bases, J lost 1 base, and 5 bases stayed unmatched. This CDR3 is CASSGGTGGPQETQYF. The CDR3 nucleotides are TGCGCCAGCAGCGGAGGGACAGGGGGCCCCCAAGAGACCCAGTACTTC.

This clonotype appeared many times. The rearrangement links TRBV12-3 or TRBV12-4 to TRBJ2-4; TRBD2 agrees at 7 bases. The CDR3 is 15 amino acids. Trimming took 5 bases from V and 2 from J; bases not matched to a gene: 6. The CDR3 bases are TGTGCCAGCAGTCCCCGGACTAGTTCCAAAAACATTCAGTACTTC. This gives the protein CASSPRTSSKNIQYF.

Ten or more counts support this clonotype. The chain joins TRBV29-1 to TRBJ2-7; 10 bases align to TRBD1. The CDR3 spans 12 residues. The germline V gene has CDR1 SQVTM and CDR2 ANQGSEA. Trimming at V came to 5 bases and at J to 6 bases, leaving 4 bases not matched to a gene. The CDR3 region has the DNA TGCAGCGTTCCCGGGACAGGGGCCGAGCAGTACTTC. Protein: CSVPGTGAEQYF.

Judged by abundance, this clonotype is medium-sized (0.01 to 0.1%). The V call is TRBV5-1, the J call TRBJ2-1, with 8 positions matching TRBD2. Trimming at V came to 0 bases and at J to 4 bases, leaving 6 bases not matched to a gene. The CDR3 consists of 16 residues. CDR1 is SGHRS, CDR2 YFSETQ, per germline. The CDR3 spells CASSLVEREPYNEQFF. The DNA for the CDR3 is TGCGCCAGCAGCTTGGTGGAGCGGGAGCCTTACAATGAGCAGTTCTTC. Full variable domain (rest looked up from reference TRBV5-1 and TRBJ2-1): KAGVTQTPRYLIKTRGQQVTLSCSPISGHRSVSWYQQTPGQGLQFLFEYFSETQRNKGNFPGRFSGRQFSNSRSEMNVSTLELGDSALYLCASSLVEREPYNEQFFGPGTRLTVL.

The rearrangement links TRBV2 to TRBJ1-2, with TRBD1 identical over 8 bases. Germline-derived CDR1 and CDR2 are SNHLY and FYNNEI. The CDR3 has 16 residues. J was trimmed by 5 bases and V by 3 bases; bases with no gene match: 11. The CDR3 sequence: CASSDSSDREGYGYTF. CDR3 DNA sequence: TGTGCCAGCAGTGATTCCTCGGACAGGGAAGGTTATGGCTACACCTTC.

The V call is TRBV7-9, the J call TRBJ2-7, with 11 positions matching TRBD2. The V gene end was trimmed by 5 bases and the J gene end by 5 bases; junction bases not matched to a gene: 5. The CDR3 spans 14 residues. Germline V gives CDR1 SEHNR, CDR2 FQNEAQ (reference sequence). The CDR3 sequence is CASSKLAGVDEQYF. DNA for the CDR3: TGTGCCAGCAGCAAACTAGCGGGAGTAGACGAGCAGTACTTC.

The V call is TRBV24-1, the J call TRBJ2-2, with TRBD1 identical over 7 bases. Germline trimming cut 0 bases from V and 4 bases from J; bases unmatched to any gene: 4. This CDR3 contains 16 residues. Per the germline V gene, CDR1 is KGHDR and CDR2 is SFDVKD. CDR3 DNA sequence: TGTGCCACCAGTGATTTGCACAGGGGCGGCACCGGGGAGCTGTTTTTT. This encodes CATSDLHRGGTGELFF.

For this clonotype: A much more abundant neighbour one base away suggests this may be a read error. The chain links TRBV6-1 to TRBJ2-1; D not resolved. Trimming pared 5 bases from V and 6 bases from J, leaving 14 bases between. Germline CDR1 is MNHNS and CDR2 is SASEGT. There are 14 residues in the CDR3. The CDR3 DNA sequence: TGTGCCAGCAGTAAAATAGGGTGGATCAATGAGCAGTTCTTC. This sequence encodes CASSKIGWINEQFF.

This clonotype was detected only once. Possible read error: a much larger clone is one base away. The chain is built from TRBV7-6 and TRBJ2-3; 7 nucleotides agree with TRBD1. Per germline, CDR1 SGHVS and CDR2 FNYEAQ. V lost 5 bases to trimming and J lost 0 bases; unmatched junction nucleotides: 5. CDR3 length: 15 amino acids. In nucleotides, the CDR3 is TGTGCCAGCAGCGCGACAGGGCCTAGCACAGATACGCAGTATTTT. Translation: CASSATGPSTDTQYF.

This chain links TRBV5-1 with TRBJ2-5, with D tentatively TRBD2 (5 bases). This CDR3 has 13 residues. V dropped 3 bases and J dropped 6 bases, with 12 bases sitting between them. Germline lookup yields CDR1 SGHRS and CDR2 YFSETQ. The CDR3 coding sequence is TGCGCCAGCAGCTCGGCCGGGGAGAAGACCCAGTACTTC. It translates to CASSSAGEKTQYF.

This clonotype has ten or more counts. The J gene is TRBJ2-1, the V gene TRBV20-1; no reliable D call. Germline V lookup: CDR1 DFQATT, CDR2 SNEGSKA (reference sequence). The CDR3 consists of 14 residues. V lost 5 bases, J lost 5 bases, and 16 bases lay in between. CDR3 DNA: TGCAGTGCTTCAGACCCCAAGGGCGACAATGAGCAGTTCTTC. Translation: CSASDPKGDNEQFF.

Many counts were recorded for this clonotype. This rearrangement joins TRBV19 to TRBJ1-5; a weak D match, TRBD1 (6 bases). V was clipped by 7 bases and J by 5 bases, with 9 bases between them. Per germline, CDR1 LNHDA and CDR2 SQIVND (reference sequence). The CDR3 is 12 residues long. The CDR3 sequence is CASKDSDQPQHF. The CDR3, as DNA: TGTGCCAGTAAGGACAGTGATCAGCCCCAGCATTTT. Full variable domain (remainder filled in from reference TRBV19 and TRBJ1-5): DGGITQSPKYLFRKEGQNVTLSCEQNLNHDAMYWYRQDPGQGLRLIYYSQIVNDFQKGDIAEGYSVSREKKESFPLTVTSAQKNPTAFYLCASKDSDQPQHFGDGTRLSIL.

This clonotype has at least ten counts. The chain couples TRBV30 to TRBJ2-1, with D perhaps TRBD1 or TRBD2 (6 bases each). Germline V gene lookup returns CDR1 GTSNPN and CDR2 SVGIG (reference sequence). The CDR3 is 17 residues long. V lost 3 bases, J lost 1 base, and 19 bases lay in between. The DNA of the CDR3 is TGTGCCTGGAGGCGCGGAGGGGGTACCAATTCCTACAATGAGCAGTTCTTC. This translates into CAWRRGGGTNSYNEQFF.

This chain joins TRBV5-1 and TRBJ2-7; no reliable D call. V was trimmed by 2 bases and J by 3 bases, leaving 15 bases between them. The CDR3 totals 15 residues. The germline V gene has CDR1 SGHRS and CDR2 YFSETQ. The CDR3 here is CASSLLLLGNYEQYF. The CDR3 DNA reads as TGCGCCAGCAGCTTATTATTGCTGGGCAACTACGAGCAGTACTTC.

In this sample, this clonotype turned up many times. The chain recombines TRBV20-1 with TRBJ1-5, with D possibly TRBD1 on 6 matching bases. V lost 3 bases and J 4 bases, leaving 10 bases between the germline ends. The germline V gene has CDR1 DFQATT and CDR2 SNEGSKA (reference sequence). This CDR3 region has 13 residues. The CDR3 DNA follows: TGCAGTGCTAGTTACAGGGCTAATCAGCCCCAGCATTTT. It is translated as CSASYRANQPQHF.

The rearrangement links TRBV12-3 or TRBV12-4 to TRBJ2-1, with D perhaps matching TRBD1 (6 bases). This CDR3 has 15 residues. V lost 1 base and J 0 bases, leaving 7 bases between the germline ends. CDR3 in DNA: TGTGCCAGCAGTTTAGGGGACATCTCCTACAATGAGCAGTTCTTC. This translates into CASSLGDISYNEQFF.

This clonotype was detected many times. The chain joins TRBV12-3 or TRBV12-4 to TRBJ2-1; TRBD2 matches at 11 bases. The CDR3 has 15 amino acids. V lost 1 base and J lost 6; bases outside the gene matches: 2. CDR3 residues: CASSLVAGGFNEQFF. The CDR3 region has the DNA TGTGCCAGCAGTTTAGTAGCGGGGGGGTTCAATGAGCAGTTCTTC.